The next 26 T cell receptor beta chains were all read from a single sample in a study of blood T cell repertoires in COVID-19. Generated by immunoSEQ multiplex PCR, the TCRdb table keeps only in-frame clones and is missing some. The sample carries approximately 64,000 clones, roughly 77% recorded once. Sequenced input: peripheral blood. These receptors were collected from a woman between 70 and 85 years old with acute or convalescent COVID-19.

This rearrangement joins TRBV9 to TRBJ2-5; TRBD2 matches at 10 bases. The J call may be wrong; the DNA end is better matched by TRBJ2-7. Looked up from germline, CDR1 is SGDLS and CDR2 is YYNGEE. The CDR3 is 15 residues long. The CDR3 sequence: CASSVGLAGRYEQYF. CDR3 nucleotide sequence: TGTGCCAGCAGCGTAGGACTAGCGGGTCGTTACGAGCAGTACTTC.

This chain connects TRBV4-2 to TRBJ2-1, with 9 bases identical to TRBD2. The trim removed 4 bases at V and 2 bases at J, leaving 3 bases unmatched. Germline V gene data show CDR1 as LGHNA and CDR2 as YNFKEQ. The CDR3 loop spans 15 amino acids. The CDR3 spells CASSPSSGAYNEQFF. The CDR3 DNA follows: TGTGCCAGCAGCCCTTCTAGCGGGGCCTACAATGAGCAGTTCTTC.

The chain couples TRBV24-1 to TRBJ2-5, with TRBD2 matching over 13 bases. The ends lost 9 bases at V and 0 bases at J; junction bases unmatched: 6. CDR1 KGHDR and CDR2 SFDVKD come from the germline V gene. The CDR3 extends over 16 amino acids. The CDR3 sequence: CATGRGLAGNQETQYF. The CDR3 DNA is TGTGCCACCGGGCGGGGACTAGCGGGGAACCAAGAGACCCAGTACTTC.

The chain uses TRBV19 and TRBJ1-5, with unresolved D. The CDR3 has 12 residues. The germline gives CDR1 LNHDA, CDR2 SQIVND (reference sequence). Trimming cost V 3 bases and J 8 bases, with 8 bases left between them. CDR3: CASSIGSKPQHF. CDR3 coding DNA: TGTGCCAGTAGTATCGGTAGCAAGCCCCAGCATTTT.

The chain is built from TRBV5-6 and TRBJ2-3; the D is unclear. This CDR3 region has 12 residues. Trimming cost V 1 base and J 7 bases, with 7 bases left between them. Germline V lookup: CDR1 SGHDT, CDR2 YYEEEE. This chain's CDR3 is CASSLSDHTQYF. For the CDR3, the DNA is TGTGCCAGCAGCTTGAGCGACCATACGCAGTATTTT.

This chain joins TRBV29-1 and TRBJ2-5; 9 bases line up with TRBD2. Unmatched junction bases numbered 4, after V lost 7 bases and J lost 4 bases. Looked up from germline, CDR1 is SQVTM and CDR2 is ANQGSEA. This CDR3 region has 12 residues. CDR3 loop: CSAKLAGETQYF. The DNA for the CDR3 is TGCAGCGCGAAACTAGCGGGAGAGACCCAGTACTTC.

The chain employs TRBV6-5 and TRBJ2-7; 8 bases map to TRBD1. After removal of 3 bases from V and 2 bases from J, the junction contained 3 bases not matched to a gene. CDR3 length equals 14 residues. Germline CDR1 and CDR2: MNHEY and SVGAGI. CDR3 sequence (DNA): TGTGCCAGCAGTTATGGGACAGGAGCCTACGAGCAGTACTTC. Amino acid sequence: CASSYGTGAYEQYF.

DNA for the CDR3: TGTGCCAGCAGCCAACGACAGGGGGCTGACACTGAAGCTTTCTTT. This encodes CASSQRQGADTEAFF. V and J are TRBV4-2 and TRBJ1-1; TRBD1 aligns across 10 bases. The CDR3 runs 15 residues. V lost 2 bases to trimming and J lost 3 bases; unmatched junction nucleotides: 3. Germline V lookup: CDR1 LGHNA, CDR2 YNFKEQ.

The V and J genes are TRBV4-2 and TRBJ1-1; weak D call: TRBD1 (5 bases). The CDR3 consists of 14 residues. V was clipped by 2 bases and J by 4 bases, with 11 bases between them. CDR1 LGHNA and CDR2 YNFKEQ come from the germline V gene. The CDR3 DNA reads as TGTGCCAGCAGCCAACAGGGTTGGCGCACTGAAGCTTTCTTT. Its protein product is CASSQQGWRTEAFF.

This clone was seen once. The chain uses TRBV30 and TRBJ1-2, with 7 nucleotides matching TRBD1. From germline, CDR1 is GTSNPN and CDR2 SVGIG (reference sequence). Unmatched junction bases numbered 6, after V lost 3 bases and J lost 8 bases. The CDR3 length is 12 residues. For the CDR3, the DNA is TGTGCCTGGAGCAGACAGGGAGCGGGCTACACCTTC. Encoded protein: CAWSRQGAGYTF.

J is TRBJ1-5 and V is TRBV19; TRBD1 is a possible D gene (5 bases). The length of the CDR3 is 15 residues. Per the germline V gene, CDR1 is LNHDA and CDR2 is SQIVND (reference sequence). The V end lost 4 bases, the J end lost 3 bases, and 13 bases lay between the germline ends. The CDR3 coding sequence is TGTGCCAGTAGTAAAACGACAGACATCAATCAGCCCCAGCATTTT. Its translation is CASSKTTDINQPQHF.

V gene TRBV7-3 combines with J gene TRBJ2-7, with 14 bases lining up with TRBD2. The V segment lost 5 bases and the J segment 3 bases; nucleotides outside the gene matches: 3. From germline, CDR1 is SGHTA and CDR2 FQGTGA. The CDR3 is 15 amino acids. CDR3 DNA sequence: TGTGCCAGCAGCCCAGGACTAGCGGGAGGCTACGAGCAGTACTTC. It translates to CASSPGLAGGYEQYF.

This sequence joins TRBV5-4 and TRBJ2-7; 7 nucleotides line up with TRBD1. Germline trimming cut 6 bases from V and 6 bases from J; bases unmatched to any gene: 15. The CDR3 length is 15 residues. Germline CDR1 and CDR2: SGHNT and YYREEE (reference sequence). CDR3 nucleotides: TGTGCCAGCACCTTAGGTGGGCAGGGGGAGAGCGAGCAGTACTTC. This codes for CASTLGGQGESEQYF. Based on the CDR3 plus reference TRBV5-4 and TRBJ2-7, the full variable domain is ETGVTQSPTHLIKTRGQQVTLRCSSQSGHNTVSWYQQALGQGPQFIFQYYREEENGRGNFPPRFSGLQFPNYSSELNVNALELDDSALYLCASTLGGQGESEQYFGPGTRLTVT.

CDR3 residues: CASSMGLVNTGELFF. CDR3 DNA sequence: TGTGCCAGTAGTATGGGACTAGTCAACACCGGGGAGCTGTTTTTT. The J gene is TRBJ2-2, the V gene TRBV19; 8 bases match TRBD2. The germline V gene encodes CDR1 LNHDA and CDR2 SQIVND (reference sequence). The CDR3 spans 15 residues. Trimming removed 3 bases from V and 2 bases from J; junction bases left unmatched: 2.

The chain links TRBV15 to TRBJ1-1; D is unresolved. The CDR3 runs to 15 residues. V was pared by 0 bases and J by 4 bases, with 12 bases between. CDR1 is LNHNV and CDR2 is YYDKDF in the germline V gene (reference sequence). As DNA, the CDR3 is TGTGCCACCAGCAGAGAGCGGTTCGCCTCCACTGAAGCTTTCTTT. Translating gives CATSRERFASTEAFF.

Only a few counts were recorded for this clone. The chain couples TRBV19 to TRBJ1-2; 11 nucleotides align to TRBD1. The germline V gene has CDR1 LNHDA and CDR2 SQIVND (reference sequence). The V gene end was trimmed by 5 bases and the J gene end by 3 bases; junction bases not matched to a gene: 5. The CDR3 is made up of 15 amino acids. CDR3: CASSPWTGGYYGYTF. CDR3 nucleotide sequence: TGTGCCAGTAGTCCATGGACAGGGGGCTACTATGGCTACACCTTC.

CDR3 residues: CASSGTTENTGELFF. Here the CDR3 DNA reads TGTGCCAGCTCCGGGACTACTGAAAACACCGGGGAGCTGTTTTTT. The chain uses TRBV28 and TRBJ2-2; 7 bases are shared with TRBD2. From germline, CDR1 is MDHEN and CDR2 SYDVKM. The CDR3 runs 15 residues. V shed 8 bases and J 2 bases; nucleotides not matched to a gene: 8.

V usage is TRBV30 and J usage is TRBJ2-3; 10 bases align to TRBD1. The germline V gene encodes CDR1 GTSNPN and CDR2 SVGIG (reference sequence). The CDR3 spans 13 residues. V gave up 3 bases and J gave up 4 bases; unmatched junction bases: 1. As DNA, the CDR3 is TGTGCCTGGAGGACAGGGGGCGCAGATACGCAGTATTTT. Its translation is CAWRTGGADTQYF. Drawing the rest from reference TRBV30 and TRBJ2-3, the complete variable domain is SQTIHQWPATLVQPVGSPLSLECTVEGTSNPNLYWYRQAAGRGLQLLFYSVGIGQISSEVPQNLSASRPQDRQFILSSKKLLLSDSGFYLCAWRTGGADTQYFGPGTRLTVL.

The J gene is TRBJ2-1, the V gene TRBV5-6, with 9 bases fitting TRBD1. Losses at the gene ends were 2 bases for V and 9 bases for J; bases not matched to a gene: 9. This CDR3 has 15 residues. Per the germline V gene, CDR1 is SGHDT and CDR2 is YYEEEE. CDR3 sequence reads: CASSFWDRVQIEQFF. DNA of the CDR3: TGTGCCAGCAGCTTCTGGGACAGGGTTCAAATTGAGCAGTTCTTC.

J is TRBJ2-3 and V is TRBV7-9; TRBD1 matches at 8 bases. Germline V lookup: CDR1 SEHNR, CDR2 FQNEAQ (reference sequence). J lost 3 bases, V lost 2 bases, and 4 bases had no gene match. CDR3 length: 15 residues. The CDR3 DNA sequence: TGTGCCAGCAGCTTAAAGGACAGGGTGACAGATACGCAGTATTTT. It encodes CASSLKDRVTDTQYF.

The chain links TRBV2 to TRBJ1-1; tentatively, D is TRBD1 (6 bases). This CDR3 spans 11 amino acids. Germline-derived CDR1 and CDR2 are SNHLY and FYNNEI. Trimming removed 11 bases from V and 5 bases from J, with 12 bases in between. The CDR3 bases are TGTGCCCGCGTAAGGGGGACTGAAGCTTTCTTT. This encodes CARVRGTEAFF.

The rearrangement joins TRBV28 to TRBJ1-5, with D uncertain. Germline CDR1 reads MDHEN; CDR2 reads SYDVKM. The CDR3 has 17 amino acids. Trimming removed 3 bases from V and 3 bases from J, with 18 bases in between. CDR3 loop: CASSFSDTHYSNQPQHF. The CDR3 DNA follows: TGTGCCAGCAGTTTCTCAGACACACATTATTCCAATCAGCCCCAGCATTTT.

The V and J genes are TRBV3-1 (or the pseudogene TRBV3-2) and TRBJ2-7; TRBD2 matches 8 bases. In germline, CDR1 is LGHDT, CDR2 YNNKEL (reference sequence). This CDR3 contains 14 residues. The V and J ends lost 4 bases and 4 bases, in that order; junction bases with no gene match: 6. The CDR3: CASSPSGSYYEQYF. CDR3 nucleotide sequence: TGTGCCAGCAGCCCCAGCGGGAGTTATTACGAGCAGTACTTC.

The J gene is TRBJ1-2, the V gene TRBV11-2; no firm D call. CDR3 length equals 13 residues. Germline V CDR1 and CDR2: SGHAT, FQNNGV. The V and J ends lost 4 bases and 2 bases respectively, with 8 bases between them. In nucleotides, the CDR3 is TGTGCCAGCAGCTCACGACTAAACTATGGCTACACCTTC. Protein product: CASSSRLNYGYTF.

This clone was picked up a small number of times. V usage is TRBV7-9 and J usage is TRBJ2-3; 8 bases agree with TRBD2. Per the germline V gene, CDR1 is SEHNR and CDR2 is FQNEAQ (reference sequence). Trimming cost V 5 bases and J 6 bases; bases outside gene matches: 13. CDR3 length: 16 amino acids. Here the CDR3 DNA reads TGTGCCAGCAGCGTTCTCGGGGGGGCGCCCCCCGATACGCAGTATTTT. Amino acids: CASSVLGGAPPDTQYF.

The V call is TRBV28, the J call TRBJ2-3; the match to TRBD1 covers 10 bases. The V gene end was trimmed by 6 bases and the J gene end by 7 bases; junction bases not matched to a gene: 13. CDR1 and CDR2 (germline): MDHEN, SYDVKM. CDR3 size: 16 residues. CDR3 bases: TGTGCCAGCAGACCTCCCTCGGGACAGGGGACGAATACGCAGTATTTT. Residues: CASRPPSGQGTNTQYF. Full variable domain (outside the CDR3, taken from reference TRBV28 and TRBJ2-3): DVKVTQSSRYLVKRTGEKVFLECVQDMDHENMFWYRQDPGLGLRLIYFSYDVKMKEKGDIPEGYSVSREKKERFSLILESASTNQTSMYLCASRPPSGQGTNTQYFGPGTRLTVL.